The sample holds a few counts of the clone carrying this T cell receptor beta chain. Its antigen is still unknown. The data stem from a study of early T cells in non-severe SARS-CoV-2 infection. On the study more broadly: Sequencing was performed on bulk RNA from unsorted whole blood, leaving chains unpaired.

Deletions cut 9 bases from V and 3 bases from J, with 15 bases between. The CDR3 is made up of 13 amino acids. Germline loops: CDR1 ENHRY, CDR2 SYGVKD. General observations from the study: Comparison of clonotypes with VDJdb favored anti-spike CD8 responses while missing private and CD4 specificities.

Each cDNA molecule carried a unique molecular identifier. TCRdb passed the 5' RACE reads through MiXCR, listing each CDR3 protein once. The data hold 60,000 or so distinct CDR3 sequences, with 8% to 9.5% observed a single time. Material for sequencing was whole blood. The V and J genes are TRBV10-3 and TRBJ2-7, with a tentative D call TRBD1 (6 bases). This clonotype was sampled from an adult who was a healthcare worker with PCR-confirmed SARS-CoV-2 infection or an uninfected control (not recorded which). In DNA form, the CDR3 reads TGTGCCATTAGGACAGCCGAAGTCTACGAGCAGTACTTC. Translated: CAIRTAEVYEQYF.